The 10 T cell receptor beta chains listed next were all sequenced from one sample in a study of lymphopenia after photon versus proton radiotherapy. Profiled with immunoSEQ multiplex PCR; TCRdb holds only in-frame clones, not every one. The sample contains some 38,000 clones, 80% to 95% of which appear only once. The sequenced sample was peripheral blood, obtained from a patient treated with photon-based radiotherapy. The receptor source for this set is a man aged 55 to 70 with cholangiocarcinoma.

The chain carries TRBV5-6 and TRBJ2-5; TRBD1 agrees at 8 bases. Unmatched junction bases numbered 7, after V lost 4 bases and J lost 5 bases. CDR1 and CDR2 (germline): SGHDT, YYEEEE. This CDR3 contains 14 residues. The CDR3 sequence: CASSGDRRAETQYF. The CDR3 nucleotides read TGTGCCAGCAGCGGGGACAGGCGGGCGGAGACCCAGTACTTC.

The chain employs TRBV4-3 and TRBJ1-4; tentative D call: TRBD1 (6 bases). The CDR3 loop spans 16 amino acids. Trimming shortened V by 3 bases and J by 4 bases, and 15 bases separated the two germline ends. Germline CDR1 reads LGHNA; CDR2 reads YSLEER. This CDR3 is CASSHSDRRYNEKLFF. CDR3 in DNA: TGCGCCAGCAGCCATTCCGACAGGAGGTATAATGAAAAACTGTTTTTT.

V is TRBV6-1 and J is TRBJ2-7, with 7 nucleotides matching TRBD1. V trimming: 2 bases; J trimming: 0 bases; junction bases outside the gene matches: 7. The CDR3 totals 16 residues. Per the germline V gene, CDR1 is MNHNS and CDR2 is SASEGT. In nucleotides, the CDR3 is TGTGCCAGCAGTGAATGGGGACAGTTGAGCTCCTACGAGCAGTACTTC. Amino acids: CASSEWGQLSSYEQYF.

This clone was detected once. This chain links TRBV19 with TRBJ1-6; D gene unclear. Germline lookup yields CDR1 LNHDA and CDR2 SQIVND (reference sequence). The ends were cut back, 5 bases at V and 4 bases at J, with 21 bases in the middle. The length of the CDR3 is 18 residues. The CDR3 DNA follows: TGTGCCAGTAGTCGGGCAGGAGGCCTTTTGACATATAATTCACCCCTCCACTTT. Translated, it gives CASSRAGGLLTYNSPLHF. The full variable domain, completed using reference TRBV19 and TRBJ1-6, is DGGITQSPKYLFRKEGQNVTLSCEQNLNHDAMYWYRQDPGQGLRLIYYSQIVNDFQKGDIAEGYSVSREKKESFPLTVTSAQKNPTAFYLCASSRAGGLLTYNSPLHFGNGTRLTVT.

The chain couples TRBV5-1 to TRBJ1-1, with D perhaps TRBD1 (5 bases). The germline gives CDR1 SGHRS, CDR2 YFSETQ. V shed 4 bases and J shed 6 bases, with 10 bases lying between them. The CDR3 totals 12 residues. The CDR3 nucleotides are TGCGCCAGCAGCCCGGGACCCCCTGAAGCTTTCTTT. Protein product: CASSPGPPEAFF. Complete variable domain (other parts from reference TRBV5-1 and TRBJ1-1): KAGVTQTPRYLIKTRGQQVTLSCSPISGHRSVSWYQQTPGQGLQFLFEYFSETQRNKGNFPGRFSGRQFSNSRSEMNVSTLELGDSALYLCASSPGPPEAFFGQGTRLTVV.

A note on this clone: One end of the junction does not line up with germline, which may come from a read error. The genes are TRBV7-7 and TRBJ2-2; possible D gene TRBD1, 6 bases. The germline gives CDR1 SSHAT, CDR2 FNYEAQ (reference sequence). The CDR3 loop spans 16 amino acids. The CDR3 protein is CASSPLAGDSTGELFF. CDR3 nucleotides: TGTGCTAGCAGTCCCCTAGCAGGGGATTCCACCGGGGAGCTGTTTTTT.

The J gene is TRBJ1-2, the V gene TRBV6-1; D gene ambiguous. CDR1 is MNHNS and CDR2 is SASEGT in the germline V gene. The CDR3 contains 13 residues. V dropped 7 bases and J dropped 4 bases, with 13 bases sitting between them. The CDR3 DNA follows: TGTGCCAGCAAGATCCCCGGGAGCTATGGCTACACCTTC. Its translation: CASKIPGSYGYTF.

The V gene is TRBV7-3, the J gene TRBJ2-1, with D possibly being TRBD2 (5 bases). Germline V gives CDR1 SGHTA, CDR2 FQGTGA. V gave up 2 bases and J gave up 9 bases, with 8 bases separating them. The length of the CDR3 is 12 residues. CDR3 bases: TGTGCCAGCAGCTTAGTAGAGGGTGAGCAGTTCTTC. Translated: CASSLVEGEQFF.

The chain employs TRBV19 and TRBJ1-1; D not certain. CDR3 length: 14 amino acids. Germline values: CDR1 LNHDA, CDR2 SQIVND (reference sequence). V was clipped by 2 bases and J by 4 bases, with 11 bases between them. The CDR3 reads CASSIRREGTEAFF. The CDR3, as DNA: TGTGCCAGTAGTATACGACGGGAGGGCACTGAAGCTTTCTTT.

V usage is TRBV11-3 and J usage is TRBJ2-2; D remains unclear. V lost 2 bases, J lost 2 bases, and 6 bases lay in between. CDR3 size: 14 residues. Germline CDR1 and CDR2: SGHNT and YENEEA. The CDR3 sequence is CASSLIRNTGELFF. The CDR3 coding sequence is TGTGCCAGCAGCTTAATAAGAAACACCGGGGAGCTGTTTTTT.